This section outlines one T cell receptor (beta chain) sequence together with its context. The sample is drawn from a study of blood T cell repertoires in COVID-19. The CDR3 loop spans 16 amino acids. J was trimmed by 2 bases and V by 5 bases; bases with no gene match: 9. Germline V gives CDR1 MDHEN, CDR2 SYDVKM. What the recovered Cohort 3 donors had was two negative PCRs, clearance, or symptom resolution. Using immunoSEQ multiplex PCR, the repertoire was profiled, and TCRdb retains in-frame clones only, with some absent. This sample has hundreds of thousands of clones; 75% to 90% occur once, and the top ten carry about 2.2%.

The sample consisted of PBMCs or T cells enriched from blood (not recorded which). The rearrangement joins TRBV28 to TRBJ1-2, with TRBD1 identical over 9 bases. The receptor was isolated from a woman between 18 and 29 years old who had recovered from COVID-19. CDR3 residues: CASSGSPGTGNYGYTF. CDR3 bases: TGTGCCAGCAGTGGATCTCCCGGGACAGGGAACTATGGCTACACCTTC.